The entry below gives a single TCR beta chain sequence along with its context. Its antigen is currently unknown. This sample is drawn from a study of identical twins. Germline-derived CDR1 and CDR2 are SGHAT and FQNNGV. The V gene end was trimmed by 5 bases and the J gene end by 6 bases; junction bases not matched to a gene: 5. This CDR3 has 15 residues. TCRdb re-analysed the 5' RACE reads in MiXCR, keeping a single row per CDR3 protein. The table lists roughly 1,500,000 distinct CDR3 sequences, roughly a third of them singletons, with approximately 0.29% in the top ten. Study-wide results and limits: Out-of-frame beta chain sequences displayed weaker excess sharing between twins. With abundant cord blood beta clonotypes, insertions were fewer; memory repertoires showed no such pattern.

Sequencing input: cord blood. This chain connects TRBV11-2 to TRBJ2-1; 12 nucleotides match TRBD2. This receptor was identified in a newborn girl in good health. The DNA of the CDR3 is TGTGCCAGCAGCCGGACTAGCGGGGCTAGCAATGAGCAGTTCTTC. Its protein product is CASSRTSGASNEQFF.